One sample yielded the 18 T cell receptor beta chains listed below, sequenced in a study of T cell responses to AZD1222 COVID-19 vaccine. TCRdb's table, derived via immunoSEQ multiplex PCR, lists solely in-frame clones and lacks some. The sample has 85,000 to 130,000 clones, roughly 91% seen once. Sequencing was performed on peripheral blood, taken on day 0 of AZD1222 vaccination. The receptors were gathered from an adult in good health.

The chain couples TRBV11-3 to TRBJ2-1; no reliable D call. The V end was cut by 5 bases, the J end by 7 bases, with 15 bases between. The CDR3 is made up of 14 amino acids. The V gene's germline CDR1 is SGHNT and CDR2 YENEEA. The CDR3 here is CASSQGNSRNEQFF. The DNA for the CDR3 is TGTGCCAGCAGCCAAGGAAATAGTAGGAATGAGCAGTTCTTC.

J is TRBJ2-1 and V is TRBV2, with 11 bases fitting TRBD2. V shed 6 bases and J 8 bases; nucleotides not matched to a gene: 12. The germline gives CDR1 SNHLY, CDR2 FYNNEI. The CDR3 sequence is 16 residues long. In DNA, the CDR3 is TGTGCCAGCAGGGCTCAATTAGCGGGGGGGAGCGATGAGCAGTTCTTC. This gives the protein CASRAQLAGGSDEQFF.

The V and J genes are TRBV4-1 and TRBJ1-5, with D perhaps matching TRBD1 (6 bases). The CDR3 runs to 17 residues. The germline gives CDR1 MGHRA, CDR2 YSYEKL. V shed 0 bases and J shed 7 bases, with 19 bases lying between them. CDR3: CASSQEVSAGAGQPQHF. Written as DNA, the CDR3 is TGCGCCAGCAGCCAAGAAGTCTCGGCAGGGGCTGGGCAGCCCCAGCATTTT.

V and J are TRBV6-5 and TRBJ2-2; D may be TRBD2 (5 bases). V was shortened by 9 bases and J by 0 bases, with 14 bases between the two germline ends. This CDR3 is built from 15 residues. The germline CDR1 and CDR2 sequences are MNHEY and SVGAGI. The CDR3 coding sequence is TGTGCCAGTAGGAAATGGACTTCGAACACCGGGGAGCTGTTTTTT. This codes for CASRKWTSNTGELFF.

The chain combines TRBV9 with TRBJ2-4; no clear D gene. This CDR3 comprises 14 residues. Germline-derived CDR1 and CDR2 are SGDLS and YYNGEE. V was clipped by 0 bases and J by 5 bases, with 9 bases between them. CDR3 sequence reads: CASSVGADQNIQYF. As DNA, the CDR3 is TGTGCCAGCAGCGTAGGGGCAGACCAAAACATTCAGTACTTC.

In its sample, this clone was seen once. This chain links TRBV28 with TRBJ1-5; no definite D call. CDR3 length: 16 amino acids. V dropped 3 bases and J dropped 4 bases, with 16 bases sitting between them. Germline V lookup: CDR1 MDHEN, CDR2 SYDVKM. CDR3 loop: CASSFLLEVVNQPQHF. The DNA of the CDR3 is TGTGCCAGCAGTTTTTTGTTAGAAGTAGTTAATCAGCCCCAGCATTTT.

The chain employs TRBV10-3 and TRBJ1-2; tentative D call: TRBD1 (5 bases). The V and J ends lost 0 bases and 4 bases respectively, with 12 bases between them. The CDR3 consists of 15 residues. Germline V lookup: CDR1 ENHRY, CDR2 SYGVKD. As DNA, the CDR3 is TGTGCCATCAGTGAGTCTTTAGGGGAGTCCTATGGCTACACCTTC. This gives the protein CAISESLGESYGYTF.

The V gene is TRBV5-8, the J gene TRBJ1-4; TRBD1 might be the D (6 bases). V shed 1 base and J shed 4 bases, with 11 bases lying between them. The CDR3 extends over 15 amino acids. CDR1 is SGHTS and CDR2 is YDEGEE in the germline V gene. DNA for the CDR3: TGTGCCAGCAGCTTGCGGGGGGCCTTTAATGAAAAACTGTTTTTT. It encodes CASSLRGAFNEKLFF.

CDR3 residues: CASSLLDRVKETQYF. The CDR3, as DNA: TGCGCCAGCAGCTTGCTGGACAGGGTAAAAGAGACCCAGTACTTC. V usage is TRBV5-1 and J usage is TRBJ2-5, with 8 positions matching TRBD1. The CDR3 length is 15 residues. V lost 1 base, J lost 3 bases, and 5 bases stayed unmatched. Germline lookup yields CDR1 SGHRS and CDR2 YFSETQ. The full variable domain, its missing parts supplied by reference TRBV5-1 and TRBJ2-5, is KAGVTQTPRYLIKTRGQQVTLSCSPISGHRSVSWYQQTPGQGLQFLFEYFSETQRNKGNFPGRFSGRQFSNSRSEMNVSTLELGDSALYLCASSLLDRVKETQYFGPGTRLLVL.

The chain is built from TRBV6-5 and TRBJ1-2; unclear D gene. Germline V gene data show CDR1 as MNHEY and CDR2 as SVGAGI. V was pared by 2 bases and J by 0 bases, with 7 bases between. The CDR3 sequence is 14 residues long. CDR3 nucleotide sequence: TGTGCCAGCAGTTACGGGTACGCTAACTATGGCTACACCTTC. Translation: CASSYGYANYGYTF.

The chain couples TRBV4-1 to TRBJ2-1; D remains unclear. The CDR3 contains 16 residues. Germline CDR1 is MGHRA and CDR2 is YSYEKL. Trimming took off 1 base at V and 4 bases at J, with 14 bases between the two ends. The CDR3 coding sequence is TGCGCCAGCAGCCAAGTAGGCCTCCTGATATACAATGAGCAGTTCTTC. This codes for CASSQVGLLIYNEQFF.

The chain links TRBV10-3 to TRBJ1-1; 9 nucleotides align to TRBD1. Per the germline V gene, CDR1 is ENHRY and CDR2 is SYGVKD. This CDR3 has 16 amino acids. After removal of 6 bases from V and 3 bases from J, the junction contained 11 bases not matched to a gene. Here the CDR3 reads CAIRDRGFSRDTEAFF. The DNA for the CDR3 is TGTGCCATCAGGGACAGGGGATTCAGTCGGGACACTGAAGCTTTCTTT.

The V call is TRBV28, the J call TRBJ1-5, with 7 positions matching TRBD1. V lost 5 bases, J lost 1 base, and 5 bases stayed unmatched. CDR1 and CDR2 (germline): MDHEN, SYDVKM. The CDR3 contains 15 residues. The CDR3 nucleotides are TGTGCCAGCAGTACGGACAGGCGGAGCAATCAGCCCCAGCATTTT. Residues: CASSTDRRSNQPQHF.

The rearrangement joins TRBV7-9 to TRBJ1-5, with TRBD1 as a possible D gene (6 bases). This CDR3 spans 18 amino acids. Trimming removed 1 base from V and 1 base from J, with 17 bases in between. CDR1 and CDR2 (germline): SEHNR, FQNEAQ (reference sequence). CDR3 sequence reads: CASSLDDQGLESNQPQHF. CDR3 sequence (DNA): TGTGCCAGCAGCTTAGATGATCAGGGGCTAGAGAGCAATCAGCCCCAGCATTTT.

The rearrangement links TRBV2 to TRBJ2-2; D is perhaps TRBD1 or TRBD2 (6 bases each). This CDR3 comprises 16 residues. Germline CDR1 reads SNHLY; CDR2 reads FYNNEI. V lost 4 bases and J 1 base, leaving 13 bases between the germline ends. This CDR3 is CASSALGGENTGELFF. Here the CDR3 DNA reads TGTGCCAGCAGTGCCCTCGGGGGCGAGAACACCGGGGAGCTGTTTTTT.

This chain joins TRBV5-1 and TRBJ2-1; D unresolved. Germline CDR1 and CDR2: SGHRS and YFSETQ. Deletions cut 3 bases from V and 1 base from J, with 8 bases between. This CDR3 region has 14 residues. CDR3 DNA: TGCGCCAGCAGCTCGACCGGGTCCTACAATGAGCAGTTCTTC. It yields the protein CASSSTGSYNEQFF. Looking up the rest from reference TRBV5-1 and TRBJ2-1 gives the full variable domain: KAGVTQTPRYLIKTRGQQVTLSCSPISGHRSVSWYQQTPGQGLQFLFEYFSETQRNKGNFPGRFSGRQFSNSRSEMNVSTLELGDSALYLCASSSTGSYNEQFFGPGTRLTVL.

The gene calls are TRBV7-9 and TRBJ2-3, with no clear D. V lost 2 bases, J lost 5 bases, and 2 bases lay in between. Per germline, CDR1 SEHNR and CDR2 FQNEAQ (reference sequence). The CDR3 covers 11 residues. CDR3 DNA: TGTGCCAGCAGCTTACTAGATACGCAGTATTTT. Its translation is CASSLLDTQYF. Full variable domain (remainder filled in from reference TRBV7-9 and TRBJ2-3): DTGVSQNPRHKITKRGQNVTFRCDPISEHNRLYWYRQTLGQGPEFLTYFQNEAQLEKSRLLSDRFSAERPKGSFSTLEIQRTEQGDSAMYLCASSLLDTQYFGPGTRLTVL.

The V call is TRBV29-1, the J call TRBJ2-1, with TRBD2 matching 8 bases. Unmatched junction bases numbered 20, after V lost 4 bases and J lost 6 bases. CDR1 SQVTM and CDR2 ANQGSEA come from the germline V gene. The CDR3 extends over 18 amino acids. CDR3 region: CSVAGLAGLGGNSNEQFF. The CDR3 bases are TGCAGCGTTGCGGGGCTAGCGGGTCTCGGTGGGAATAGCAATGAGCAGTTCTTC.